This T cell receptor (beta chain) was retrieved from a study of T cells in Graves' hyperthyroidism and ophthalmopathy. Study background: Staff took peripheral blood when the initial diagnosis was made, before any treatment began.

Authors of the study amplified TCR beta CDR3 regions from RNA transcripts. Researchers ran a first-round RT-PCR on the TCR CDR3 using the HTBI primer set. TCRdb analysed the multiplex PCR reads with MiXCR anew, one entry per CDR3 protein. Of 650,000 to 850,000 distinct CDR3 sequences detected, approximately 19% appear once; the ten largest clones hold 16%. The sequenced sample was blood. This receptor was taken from a woman aged 50 to 65 with Graves' hyperthyroidism that later progressed to Graves' ophthalmopathy.

The CDR3 reads CASTLQGQGIYGYTF. The CDR3 nucleotides are TGTGCCAGCACCCTCCAGGGACAGGGAATCTATGGCTACACCTTC. This chain connects TRBV5-4 to TRBJ1-2; 9 nucleotides agree with TRBD1. Trimming at V came to 6 bases and at J to 4 bases, leaving 10 bases not matched to a gene. Germline V gene sequence: CDR1 SGHNT, CDR2 YYREEE (reference sequence). This CDR3 comprises 15 residues.